This entry is about one T cell receptor (beta chain). Its target is unknown. The source of the sample is a study of T-cell reconstitution after alpha-beta-depleted transplantation in children. Overall study results and limits: Counts and diversity of T cells one year after transplant came mostly from newly produced T cells. Day-60 TCRbeta diversity that was high in some patients was derived from surviving recipient T cells and thymic progenitors. Reports say that about two months after transplant, the alpha-beta T cells came out of several hundred graft clones that had expanded.

Unique molecular identifiers were incorporated during preparation of the TCRbeta library. MiXCR, run by TCRdb on the PCR reads, gives a single entry per CDR3 protein. The table has about 640,000 distinct CDR3 sequences, under 15% seen once; the top ten hold around 2%. V was cut by 5 bases and J by 3 bases, with 17 bases left in between. The CDR3 loop spans 15 amino acids. The receptor comes from a male patient younger than 18 who had a stem cell transplant for acute myeloid leukemia, so the T cells may come from the graft donor. This material consisted of PBMCs, mostly from graft donor cells, taken 360 days after TCRalphabeta/CD19-depleted stem cell transplant. This sequence joins TRBV12-3 or TRBV12-4 and TRBJ2-7; D may be TRBD2 (6 bases). The CDR3 region has the DNA TGTGCCAGCAGTAAACCGCCGGGACTGAGCTACGAGCAGTACTTC. Protein product: CASSKPPGLSYEQYF.